This T cell receptor beta chain appears in the sequencing data of a study of T cell responses to AZD1222 COVID-19 vaccine. CDR1 SGHAT and CDR2 FQNNGV come from the germline V gene. The CDR3 extends over 15 amino acids. V was shortened by 1 base and J by 2 bases, with 9 bases between the two germline ends. Clones were sequenced by immunoSEQ multiplex PCR, and TCRdb holds only the in-frame ones, with some missing. The data show about 120,000 clones, more than 85% seen once. The source material was peripheral blood, sampled 28 days after the second AZD1222 dose. This sequence joins TRBV11-2 and TRBJ2-1; D uncertain. The TCR sequence derives from an adult who received the AZD1222 COVID-19 vaccine. For the CDR3, the DNA is TGTGCCAGCAGCTTAGCCGGCTACACCTACAATGAGCAGTTCTTC. This translates into CASSLAGYTYNEQFF. The variable domain in full, completed from reference TRBV11-2 and TRBJ2-1, reads EAGVAQSPRYKIIEKRQSVAFWCNPISGHATLYWYQQILGQGPKLLIQFQNNGVVDDSQLPKDRFSAERLKGVDSTLKIQPAKLEDSAVYLCASSLAGYTYNEQFFGPGTRLTVL.